This T cell receptor (beta chain) comes out of a study of cytotoxic CD8 clonotypes in ibrutinib-treated CLL. Germline CDR1 and CDR2: SEHNR and FQNEAQ (reference sequence). The CDR3 loop spans 14 amino acids. Trimming took off 5 bases at V and 7 bases at J, with 14 bases between the two ends. Sequencing used immunoSEQ multiplex PCR; TCRdb keeps in-frame clones, though not all of them. The profile shows around 70,000 clones, approximately 90% of them singletons. The chain uses TRBV7-9 and TRBJ1-4, with D maybe TRBD1 (5 bases). This receptor was obtained from a human donor with chronic lymphocytic leukemia. Here the sequenced sample was PBMCs, taken after 12 months of ibrutinib treatment. The CDR3: CASSAQGGGEKLFF. The CDR3 region has the DNA TGTGCCAGCAGCGCTCAGGGCGGGGGTGAAAAACTGTTTTTT.